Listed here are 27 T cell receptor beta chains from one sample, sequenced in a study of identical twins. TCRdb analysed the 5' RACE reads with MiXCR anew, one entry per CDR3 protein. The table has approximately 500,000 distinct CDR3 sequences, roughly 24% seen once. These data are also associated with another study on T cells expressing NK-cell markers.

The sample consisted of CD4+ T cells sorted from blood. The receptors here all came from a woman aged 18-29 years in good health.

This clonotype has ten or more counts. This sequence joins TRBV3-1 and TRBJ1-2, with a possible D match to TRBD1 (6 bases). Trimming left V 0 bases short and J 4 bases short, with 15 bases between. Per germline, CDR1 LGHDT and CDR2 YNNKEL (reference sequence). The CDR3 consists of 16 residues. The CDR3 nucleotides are TGTGCCAGCAGCCAAGACGAAACAACAGGGATCTATGGCTACACCTTC. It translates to CASSQDETTGIYGYTF.

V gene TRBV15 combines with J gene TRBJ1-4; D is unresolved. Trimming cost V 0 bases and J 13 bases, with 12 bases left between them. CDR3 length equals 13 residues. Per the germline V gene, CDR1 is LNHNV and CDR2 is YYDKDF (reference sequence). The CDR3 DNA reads TGTGCCACCAGCAGAGACCCAGGTGCAATACTGTTTTTT. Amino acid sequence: CATSRDPGAILFF.

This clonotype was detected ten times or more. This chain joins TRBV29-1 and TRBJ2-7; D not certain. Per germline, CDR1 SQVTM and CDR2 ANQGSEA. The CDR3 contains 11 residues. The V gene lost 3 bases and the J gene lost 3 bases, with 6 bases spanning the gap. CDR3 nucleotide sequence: TGCAGCGTTGACCGTGGCTACGAGCAGTACTTC. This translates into CSVDRGYEQYF.

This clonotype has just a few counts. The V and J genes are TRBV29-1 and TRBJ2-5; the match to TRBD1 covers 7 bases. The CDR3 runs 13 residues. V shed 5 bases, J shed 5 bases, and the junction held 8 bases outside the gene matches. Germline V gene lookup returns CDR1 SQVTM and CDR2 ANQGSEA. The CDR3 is CSVLEGARETQYF. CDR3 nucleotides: TGCAGCGTTCTTGAGGGGGCGCGGGAGACCCAGTACTTC.

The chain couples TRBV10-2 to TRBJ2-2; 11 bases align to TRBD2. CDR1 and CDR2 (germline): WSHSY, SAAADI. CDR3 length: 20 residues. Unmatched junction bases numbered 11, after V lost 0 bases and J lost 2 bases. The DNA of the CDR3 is TGCGCCAGCAGTGAGTCGATCCTAGCGGGAGGAAGTTTAAACACCGGGGAGCTGTTTTTT. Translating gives CASSESILAGGSLNTGELFF.

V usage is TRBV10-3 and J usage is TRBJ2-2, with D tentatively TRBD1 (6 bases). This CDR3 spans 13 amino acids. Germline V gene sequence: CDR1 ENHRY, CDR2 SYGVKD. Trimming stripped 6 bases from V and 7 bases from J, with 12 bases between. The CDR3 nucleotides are TGTGCCATCAGCCCAGGGGCGAACGGGGAGCTGTTTTTT. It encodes CAISPGANGELFF.

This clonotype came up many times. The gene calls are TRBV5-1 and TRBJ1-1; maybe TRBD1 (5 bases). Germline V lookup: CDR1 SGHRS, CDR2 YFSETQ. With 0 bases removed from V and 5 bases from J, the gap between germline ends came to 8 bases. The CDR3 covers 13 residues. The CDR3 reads CASSLEGRTEAFF. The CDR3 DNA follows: TGCGCCAGCAGCTTGGAGGGGAGGACTGAAGCTTTCTTT.

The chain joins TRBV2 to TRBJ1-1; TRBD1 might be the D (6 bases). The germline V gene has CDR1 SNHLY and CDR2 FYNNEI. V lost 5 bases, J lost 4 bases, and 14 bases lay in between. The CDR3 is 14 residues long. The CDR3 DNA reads TGTGCCAGCAGTTCAACGAGGGGGGGCACTGAAGCTTTCTTT. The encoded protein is CASSSTRGGTEAFF.

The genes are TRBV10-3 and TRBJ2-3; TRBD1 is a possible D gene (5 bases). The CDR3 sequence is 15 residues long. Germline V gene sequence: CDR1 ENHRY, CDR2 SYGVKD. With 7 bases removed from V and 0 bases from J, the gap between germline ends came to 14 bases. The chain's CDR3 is CAITKGFSSTDTQYF. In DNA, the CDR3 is TGTGCCATCACCAAGGGGTTTTCTAGCACAGATACGCAGTATTTT.

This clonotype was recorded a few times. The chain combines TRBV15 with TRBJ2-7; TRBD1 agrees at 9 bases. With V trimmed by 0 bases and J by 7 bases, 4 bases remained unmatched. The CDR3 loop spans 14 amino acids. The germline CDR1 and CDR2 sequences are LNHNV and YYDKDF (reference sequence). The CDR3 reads CATSRDMGTGEQYF. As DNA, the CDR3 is TGTGCCACCAGCAGAGATATGGGGACAGGGGAGCAGTACTTC.

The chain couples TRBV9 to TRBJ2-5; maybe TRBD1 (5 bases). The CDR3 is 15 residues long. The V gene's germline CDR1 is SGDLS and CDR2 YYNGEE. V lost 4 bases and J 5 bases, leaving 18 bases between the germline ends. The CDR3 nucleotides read TGTGCCAGCAGCCCCCAGCCCGGACAAGCGGAGACCCAGTACTTC. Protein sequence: CASSPQPGQAETQYF. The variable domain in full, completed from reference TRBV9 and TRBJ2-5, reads DSGVTQTPKHLITATGQRVTLRCSPRSGDLSVYWYQQSLDQGLQFLIQYYNGEERAKGNILERFSAQQFPDLHSELNLSSLELGDSALYFCASSPQPGQAETQYFGPGTRLLVL.

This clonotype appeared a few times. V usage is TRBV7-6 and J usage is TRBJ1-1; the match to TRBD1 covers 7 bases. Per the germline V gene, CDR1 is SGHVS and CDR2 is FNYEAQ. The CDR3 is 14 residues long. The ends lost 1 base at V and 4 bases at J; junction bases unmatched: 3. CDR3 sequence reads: CASSLGTGTTEAFF. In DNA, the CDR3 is TGTGCCAGCAGCTTAGGGACAGGTACCACTGAAGCTTTCTTT.

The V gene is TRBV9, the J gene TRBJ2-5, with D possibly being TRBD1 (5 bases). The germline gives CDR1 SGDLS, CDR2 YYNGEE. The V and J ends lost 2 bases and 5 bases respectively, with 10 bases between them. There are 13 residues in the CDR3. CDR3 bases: TGTGCCAGCAGCGTTCAGGGTGCGGAGACCCAGTACTTC. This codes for CASSVQGAETQYF.

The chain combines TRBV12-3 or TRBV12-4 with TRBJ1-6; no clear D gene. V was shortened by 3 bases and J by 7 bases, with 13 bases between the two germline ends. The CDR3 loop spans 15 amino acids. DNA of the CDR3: TGTGCCAGCAGTTTTCTCGGGGTGGGGAATTCACCCCTCCACTTT. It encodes CASSFLGVGNSPLHF.

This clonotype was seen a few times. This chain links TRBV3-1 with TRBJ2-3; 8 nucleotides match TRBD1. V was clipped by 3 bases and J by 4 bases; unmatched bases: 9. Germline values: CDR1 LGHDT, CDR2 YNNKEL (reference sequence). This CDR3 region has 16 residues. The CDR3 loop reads CASSHYRQGKSDTQYF. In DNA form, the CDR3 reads TGTGCCAGCAGCCACTACAGACAGGGGAAATCAGATACGCAGTATTTT.

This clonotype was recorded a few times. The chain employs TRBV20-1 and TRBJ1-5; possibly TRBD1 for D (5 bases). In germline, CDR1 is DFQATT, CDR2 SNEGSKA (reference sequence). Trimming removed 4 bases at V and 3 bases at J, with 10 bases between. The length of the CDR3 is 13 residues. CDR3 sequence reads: CSAKQESNQPQHF. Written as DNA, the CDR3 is TGCAGTGCTAAACAGGAGTCCAATCAGCCCCAGCATTTT.

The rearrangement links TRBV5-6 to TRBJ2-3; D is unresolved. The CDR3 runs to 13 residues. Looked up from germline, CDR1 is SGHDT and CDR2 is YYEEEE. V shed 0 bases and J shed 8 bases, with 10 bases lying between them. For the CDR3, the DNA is TGTGCCAGCAGCTTGGGTGGGCAAGGTACGCAGTATTTT. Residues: CASSLGGQGTQYF.

In DNA form, the CDR3 reads TGTGCCAGCAGTCAACAGGGACCGAAGCTGTTTTTT. Protein sequence: CASSQQGPKLFF. V and J are TRBV12-3 or TRBV12-4 and TRBJ2-2, with D perhaps matching TRBD1 (6 bases). The CDR3 totals 12 residues. The ends were cut back, 5 bases at V and 12 bases at J, with 13 bases in the middle.

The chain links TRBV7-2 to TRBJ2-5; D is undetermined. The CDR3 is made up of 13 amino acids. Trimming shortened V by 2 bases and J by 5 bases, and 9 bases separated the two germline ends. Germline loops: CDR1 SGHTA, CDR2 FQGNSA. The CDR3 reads CASSLMGLETQYF. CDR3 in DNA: TGTGCCAGCAGCTTAATGGGTCTGGAGACCCAGTACTTC.

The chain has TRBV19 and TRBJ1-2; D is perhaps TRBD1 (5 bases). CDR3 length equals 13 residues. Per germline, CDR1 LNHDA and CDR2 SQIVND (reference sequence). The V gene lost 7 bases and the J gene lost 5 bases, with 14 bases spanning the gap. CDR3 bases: TGTGCCAGTACTGACGGGGGTCGATATGGCTACACCTTC. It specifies CASTDGGRYGYTF.

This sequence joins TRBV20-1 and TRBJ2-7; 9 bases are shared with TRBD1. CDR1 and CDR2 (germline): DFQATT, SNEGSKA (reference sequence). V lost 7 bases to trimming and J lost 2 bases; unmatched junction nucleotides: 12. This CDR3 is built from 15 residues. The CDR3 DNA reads TGCAGTGGAGCAACCCCCGGGACAGGGACCTACGAGCAGTACTTC. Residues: CSGATPGTGTYEQYF.

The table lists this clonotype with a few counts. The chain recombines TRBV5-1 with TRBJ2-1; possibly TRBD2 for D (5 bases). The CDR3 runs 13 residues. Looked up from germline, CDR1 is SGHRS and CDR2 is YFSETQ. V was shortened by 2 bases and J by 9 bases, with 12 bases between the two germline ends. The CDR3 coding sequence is TGCGCCAGCAGCTTTCTAGCCTCTTCTGAGCAGTTCTTC. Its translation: CASSFLASSEQFF. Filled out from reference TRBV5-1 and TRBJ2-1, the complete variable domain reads KAGVTQTPRYLIKTRGQQVTLSCSPISGHRSVSWYQQTPGQGLQFLFEYFSETQRNKGNFPGRFSGRQFSNSRSEMNVSTLELGDSALYLCASSFLASSEQFFGPGTRLTVL.

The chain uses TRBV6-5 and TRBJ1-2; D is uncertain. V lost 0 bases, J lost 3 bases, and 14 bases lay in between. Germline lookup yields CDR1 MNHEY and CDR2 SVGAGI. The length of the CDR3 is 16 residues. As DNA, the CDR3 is TGTGCCAGCAGTTACTCAGCGTCGAACGGCCACTATGGCTACACCTTC. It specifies CASSYSASNGHYGYTF.

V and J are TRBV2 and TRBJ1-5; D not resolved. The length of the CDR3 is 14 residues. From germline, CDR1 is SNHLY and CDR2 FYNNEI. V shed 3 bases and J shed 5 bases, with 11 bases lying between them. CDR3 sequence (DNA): TGTGCCAGCAGTGATTCGACCCAATATCAGCCCCAGCATTTT. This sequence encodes CASSDSTQYQPQHF.

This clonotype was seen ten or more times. DNA of the CDR3: TGTGCCAGCAGCCAGAATCTAGCGATCTACGAGCAGTACTTC. Amino acid sequence: CASSQNLAIYEQYF. This chain uses TRBV14 with TRBJ2-7; a weak D match, TRBD2 (6 bases). Germline CDR1 is SGHDN and CDR2 is FVKESK. This CDR3 region has 14 residues. Trimming removed 3 bases at V and 3 bases at J, with 12 bases between. The variable domain in full, with the rest retrieved from reference TRBV14 and TRBJ2-7, is EAGVTQFPSHSVIEKGQTVTLRCDPISGHDNLYWYRRVMGKEIKFLLHFVKESKQDESGMPNNRFLAERTGGTYSTLKVQPAELEDSGVYFCASSQNLAIYEQYFGPGTRLTVT.

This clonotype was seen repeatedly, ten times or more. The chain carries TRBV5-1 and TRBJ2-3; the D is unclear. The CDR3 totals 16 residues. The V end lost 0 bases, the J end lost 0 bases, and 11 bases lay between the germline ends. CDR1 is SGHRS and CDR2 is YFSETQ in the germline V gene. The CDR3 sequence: CASSLDPPLSTDTQYF. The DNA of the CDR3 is TGCGCCAGCAGCTTGGATCCGCCCTTAAGCACAGATACGCAGTATTTT.

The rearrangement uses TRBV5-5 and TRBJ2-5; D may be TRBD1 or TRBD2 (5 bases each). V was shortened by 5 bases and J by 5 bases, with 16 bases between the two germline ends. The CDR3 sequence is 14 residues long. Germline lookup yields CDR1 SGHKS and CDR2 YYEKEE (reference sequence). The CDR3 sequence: CASRSLGAMETQYF. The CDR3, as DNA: TGTGCCAGCAGGTCCCTCGGGGCAATGGAGACCCAGTACTTC.